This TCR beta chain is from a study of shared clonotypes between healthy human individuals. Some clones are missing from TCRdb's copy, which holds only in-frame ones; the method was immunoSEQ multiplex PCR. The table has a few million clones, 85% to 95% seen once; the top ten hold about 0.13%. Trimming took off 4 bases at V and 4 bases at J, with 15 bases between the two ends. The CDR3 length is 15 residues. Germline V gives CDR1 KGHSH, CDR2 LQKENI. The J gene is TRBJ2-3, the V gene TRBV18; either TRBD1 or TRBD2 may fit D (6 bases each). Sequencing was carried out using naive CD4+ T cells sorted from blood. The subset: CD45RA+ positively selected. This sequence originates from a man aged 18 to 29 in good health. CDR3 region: CASSLLGGLADTQYF. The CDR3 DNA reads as TGTGCCAGCTCACTCTTAGGGGGGCTGGCAGATACGCAGTATTTT.